This T cell receptor beta chain was identified in a study of glioma-infiltrating T cells after dendritic cell vaccination. Looking at the study overall: Monocyte-derived dendritic cells, cultured roughly 7 days with IL-4 and GM-CSF, were pulsed with autologous tumor lysate. Three intradermal dendritic cell vaccine injections were given every two weeks. The study's findings and limits: Survival was not directly related to TCR clonality in these patients.

TCRdb keeps only in-frame clones here, not all; method: immunoSEQ multiplex PCR. The data contain tens of thousands of clones, roughly 87% of them singletons. None of the glioblastoma patients had an isocitrate dehydrogenase mutation. Remarks on this clone: Antigen unknown.

The origin of this receptor is a human donor with glioblastoma. Sequenced material: blood, taken before dendritic cell vaccination.

CDR3 bases: TGTGCCAGCAGCTTAGGCGAGGCGCGCGAGCAGTACTTC. Its translation: CASSLGEAREQYF. The V gene is TRBV7-2, the J gene TRBJ2-7; D is ambiguous. Trimming took 1 base from V and 6 from J, leaving 10 bases between them. The germline CDR1 and CDR2 sequences are SGHTA and FQGNSA. The CDR3 is made up of 13 amino acids.